The 26 T cell receptor beta chains below come from one sample, sequenced in a study of shared clonotypes between healthy human individuals. The data were produced by immunoSEQ multiplex PCR, yet TCRdb's version contains in-frame clones alone and is incomplete. Found here are over a million clones, around 97% of them singletons; the top ten hold 1.2%. Sequences were obtained from naive CD4+ T cells sorted from blood. Described subset: CD45RA+ positively selected. These receptors all stem from a man aged 30-40 years in good health.

This clone was detected only once. This chain links TRBV10-2 with TRBJ1-2; maybe TRBD1 (6 bases). V was cut by 7 bases and J by 4 bases, with 25 bases left in between. The CDR3 covers 17 residues. From germline, CDR1 is WSHSY and CDR2 SAAADI. In DNA form, the CDR3 reads TGCGCCAGCACAAATCCGGGACACAGAAAAGACTCCTATGGCTACACCTTC. Protein: CASTNPGHRKDSYGYTF.

The V and J genes are TRBV15 and TRBJ2-7; TRBD1 agrees at 11 bases. CDR3 size: 15 residues. Germline loops: CDR1 LNHNV, CDR2 YYDKDF (reference sequence). With 1 base clipped from V and 3 bases from J, the junction kept 2 bases outside the gene matches. The CDR3 nucleotides are TGTGCCACCAGCAGAGTGGGACAGGGGGACTACGAGCAGTACTTC. Its translation is CATSRVGQGDYEQYF.

The chain links TRBV5-4 to TRBJ2-1; 12 bases are a match to TRBD2. Germline lookup yields CDR1 SGHNT and CDR2 YYREEE (reference sequence). V lost 4 bases and J lost 8; bases outside the gene matches: 10. The CDR3 is made up of 16 amino acids. The CDR3 nucleotides are TGTGCCAGCAGCCAAGGACTAGCGGGACTCGACGATGAGCAGTTCTTC. It specifies CASSQGLAGLDDEQFF.

The chain is built from TRBV7-8 and TRBJ1-4; perhaps TRBD1 as D (5 bases). Germline CDR1 is SGHVS and CDR2 is FQNEAQ. The length of the CDR3 is 14 residues. Trimming took 5 bases from V and 4 from J, leaving 11 bases between them. The CDR3 here is CASSRGRNNEKLFF. The CDR3 coding sequence is TGTGCCAGCAGCCGGGGACGGAATAATGAAAAACTGTTTTTT.

The rearrangement links TRBV5-1 to TRBJ2-3; D perhaps matches TRBD1 (7 bases). CDR3 size: 15 residues. V was pared by 6 bases and J by 3 bases, with 17 bases between. Germline CDR1 is SGHRS and CDR2 is YFSETQ. This chain's CDR3 is CASMVPAGGTDTQYF. The CDR3 nucleotides are TGCGCCAGCATGGTCCCGGCAGGGGGGACAGATACGCAGTATTTT.

This chain uses TRBV19 with TRBJ1-2; D gene ambiguous. The germline V gene has CDR1 LNHDA and CDR2 SQIVND (reference sequence). There are 15 residues in the CDR3. With 3 bases removed from V and 4 bases from J, the gap between germline ends came to 15 bases. CDR3 DNA: TGTGCCAGTAGTATTGAGGGTAGAGGACCCTATGGCTACACCTTC. It codes for CASSIEGRGPYGYTF.

Turning to this clone: The sample carries other DNA sequences with the same CDR3. V is TRBV5-1 and J is TRBJ2-3; possibly TRBD1 for D (6 bases). Germline CDR1 SGHRS, CDR2 YFSETQ. Trimming took 2 bases from V and 0 from J, leaving 7 bases between them. This CDR3 has 14 residues. The CDR3 DNA follows: TGCGCCAGCAGCTTAGGACAGAGCACAGATACGCAGTATTTT. Protein: CASSLGQSTDTQYF. The entire variable domain, with the rest obtained from reference TRBV5-1 and TRBJ2-3, is as follows: KAGVTQTPRYLIKTRGQQVTLSCSPISGHRSVSWYQQTPGQGLQFLFEYFSETQRNKGNFPGRFSGRQFSNSRSEMNVSTLELGDSALYLCASSLGQSTDTQYFGPGTRLTVL.

The chain combines TRBV28 with TRBJ2-7; D possibly uses TRBD1 or TRBD2 (5 bases each). Trimming shortened V by 3 bases and J by 0 bases, and 18 bases separated the two germline ends. CDR1 and CDR2 (germline): MDHEN, SYDVKM. There are 17 residues in the CDR3. The CDR3 protein is CASSFRLTGTSSYEQYF. DNA of the CDR3: TGTGCCAGCAGTTTTCGTCTGACCGGGACGTCCTCCTACGAGCAGTACTTC.

The CDR3 protein is CATNYPGNGYTF. In DNA, the CDR3 is TGTGCCACCAACTATCCGGGCAATGGCTACACCTTC. The chain carries TRBV19 and TRBJ1-2; D is unclear. Germline V CDR1 and CDR2: LNHDA, SQIVND (reference sequence). This CDR3 spans 12 amino acids. Trimming pared 10 bases from V and 6 bases from J, leaving 15 bases between. Based on the CDR3 plus reference TRBV19 and TRBJ1-2, the full variable domain is DGGITQSPKYLFRKEGQNVTLSCEQNLNHDAMYWYRQDPGQGLRLIYYSQIVNDFQKGDIAEGYSVSREKKESFPLTVTSAQKNPTAFYLCATNYPGNGYTFGSGTRLTVV.

V is TRBV27 and J is TRBJ1-5; 7 positions match TRBD1. J lost 6 bases, V lost 6 bases, and 8 bases had no gene match. The CDR3 sequence is 14 residues long. The germline V gene encodes CDR1 MNHEY and CDR2 SMNVEV (reference sequence). CDR3 amino acids: CASRRQGNGQPQHF. CDR3 bases: TGTGCCAGCAGGCGACAGGGTAACGGTCAGCCCCAGCATTTT.

CDR3 in DNA: TGTGCCAGTAGTATAGACCGACTAGCGGGATCCTACAATGAGCAGTTCTTC. This translates into CASSIDRLAGSYNEQFF. V and J are TRBV19 and TRBJ2-1, with 11 bases lining up with TRBD2. Germline loops: CDR1 LNHDA, CDR2 SQIVND (reference sequence). The V segment lost 0 bases and the J segment 1 base; nucleotides outside the gene matches: 2. CDR3 size: 17 residues.

V is TRBV18 and J is TRBJ2-1; D is unresolved. Germline V CDR1 and CDR2: KGHSH, LQKENI. V lost 2 bases, J lost 8 bases, and 16 bases lay in between. The CDR3 extends over 15 amino acids. CDR3 residues: CASSPVPARLDEQFF. The CDR3, as DNA: TGTGCCAGCTCACCAGTTCCTGCTAGGCTCGATGAGCAGTTCTTC.

The chain carries TRBV30 and TRBJ1-5, with D possibly TRBD1 on 6 matching bases. Germline CDR1 GTSNPN, CDR2 SVGIG (reference sequence). V dropped 8 bases and J dropped 4 bases, with 15 bases sitting between them. The CDR3 is 13 amino acids. In nucleotides, the CDR3 is TGTGCCCAGGGTGGGGGCCTGAATCAGCCCCAGCATTTT. Protein product: CAQGGGLNQPQHF.

This clone was observed a single time. This chain uses TRBV5-5 with TRBJ1-5, with 7 bases matching TRBD1. The CDR3 spans 17 residues. J gave up 4 bases and V 4 bases, and 14 bases lay outside the gene matches. Germline assignment: CDR1 SGHKS and CDR2 YYEKEE (reference sequence). In DNA, the CDR3 is TGTGCCAGCAGCCCTCTAAGGCTAGCAGGGGGGAATCAGCCCCAGCATTTT. Translation gives CASSPLRLAGGNQPQHF. The whole variable domain, remainder taken from reference TRBV5-5 and TRBJ1-5, is DAGVTQSPTHLIKTRGQQVTLRCSPISGHKSVSWYQQVLGQGPQFIFQYYEKEERGRGNFPDRFSARQFPNYSSELNVNALLLGDSALYLCASSPLRLAGGNQPQHFGDGTRLSIL.

The chain has TRBV2 and TRBJ2-1; D not resolved. Germline V gene data show CDR1 as SNHLY and CDR2 as FYNNEI. This CDR3 region has 12 residues. With 2 bases removed from V and 12 bases from J, the gap between germline ends came to 11 bases. CDR3 in amino acids: CASSEYPSPQFF. CDR3 coding DNA: TGTGCCAGCAGTGAATACCCTAGTCCGCAGTTCTTC.

This rearrangement joins TRBV9 to TRBJ1-2; D is ambiguous. Trimming took off 4 bases at V and 4 bases at J, with 17 bases between the two ends. The germline gives CDR1 SGDLS, CDR2 YYNGEE. The CDR3 is made up of 15 amino acids. DNA of the CDR3: TGTGCCAGCAGCCTAGCGGAGGGCGGAATCTATGGCTACACCTTC. This encodes CASSLAEGGIYGYTF.

This chain uses TRBV27 with TRBJ2-7; 8 bases are a match to TRBD2. The CDR3 consists of 14 residues. Germline CDR1 is MNHEY and CDR2 is SMNVEV (reference sequence). V lost 5 bases, J lost 9 bases, and 12 bases stayed unmatched. CDR3 sequence (DNA): TGTGCCAGCAGTCCTGTAGCGGGAAAGTATCGGCAGTACTTC. This encodes CASSPVAGKYRQYF.

The V call is TRBV5-6, the J call TRBJ2-5; maybe TRBD1 (5 bases). The V gene's germline CDR1 is SGHDT and CDR2 YYEEEE. The CDR3 has 17 residues. Trimming removed 2 bases at V and 2 bases at J, with 19 bases between. CDR3 sequence reads: CASSFTIQDARQETQYF. CDR3 nucleotides: TGTGCCAGCAGCTTTACGATACAGGACGCGCGACAAGAGACCCAGTACTTC. Looking up the rest from reference TRBV5-6 and TRBJ2-5 gives the full variable domain: DAGVTQSPTHLIKTRGQQVTLRCSPKSGHDTVSWYQQALGQGPQFIFQYYEEEERQRGNFPDRFSGHQFPNYSSELNVNALLLGDSALYLCASSFTIQDARQETQYFGPGTRLLVL.

J is TRBJ2-1 and V is TRBV9; D gene uncertain. Germline V lookup: CDR1 SGDLS, CDR2 YYNGEE. V lost 1 base and J lost 0, with 17 bases in between. The CDR3 spans 18 residues. Written as DNA, the CDR3 is TGTGCCAGCAGCGTAACGCCAGTCAATCTGGGCTCCTACAATGAGCAGTTCTTC. This codes for CASSVTPVNLGSYNEQFF.

J is TRBJ1-5 and V is TRBV9; D not resolved. The ends were cut back, 10 bases at V and 1 base at J, with 12 bases in the middle. In germline, CDR1 is SGDLS, CDR2 YYNGEE. The CDR3 consists of 13 residues. DNA for the CDR3: TGTGCCCCGGGCCCCTACAGCAATCAGCCCCAGCATTTT. Protein: CAPGPYSNQPQHF.

V is TRBV21-1 and J is TRBJ2-1; the table's D call of TRBD2 was not tested on the DNA. TRBV21-1 corresponds to a pseudogene. CDR3 length: 17 amino acids. CDR3 in amino acids: CASSKGTSRGAWGPKFF. The CDR3 DNA follows: TGTGCCAGCAGCAAAGGGACTAGTCGGGGGGCCTGGGGTCCTAAGTTCTTC.

The chain recombines TRBV28 with TRBJ2-2; 12 bases map to TRBD1. The CDR3 runs 16 residues. V shed 0 bases and J 8 bases; nucleotides not matched to a gene: 4. CDR1 and CDR2 (germline): MDHEN, SYDVKM. The CDR3 loop is CASSLWGQGAPGELFF. The DNA for the CDR3 is TGTGCCAGCAGTTTATGGGGACAGGGGGCGCCTGGGGAGCTGTTTTTT.

The chain uses TRBV5-4 and TRBJ1-1; no firm D call. CDR1 and CDR2 (germline): SGHNT, YYREEE (reference sequence). This CDR3 is 14 amino acids long. Trimming cost V 2 bases and J 1 base, with 9 bases left between them. CDR3 sequence (DNA): TGTGCCAGCAGCTTAAGATTCGCGAACACTGAAGCTTTCTTT. Translating it yields CASSLRFANTEAFF. The full variable domain, with the rest looked up from reference TRBV5-4 and TRBJ1-1, is ETGVTQSPTHLIKTRGQQVTLRCSSQSGHNTVSWYQQALGQGPQFIFQYYREEENGRGNFPPRFSGLQFPNYSSELNVNALELDDSALYLCASSLRFANTEAFFGQGTRLTVV.

This chain joins TRBV9 and TRBJ2-7; 7 nucleotides line up with TRBD1. The CDR3 is made up of 16 amino acids. After removal of 0 bases from V and 2 bases from J, the junction contained 8 bases not matched to a gene. CDR1 is SGDLS, CDR2 YYNGEE, per germline. The CDR3 spells CASSVALTGSPYEQYF. CDR3 DNA sequence: TGTGCCAGCAGCGTAGCCCTGACAGGGAGTCCCTACGAGCAGTACTTC.

The CDR3 DNA follows: TGTGCCAGCAATCGGGGACAGGGATCCTACGAGCAGTACTTC. Residues: CASNRGQGSYEQYF. The rearrangement links TRBV6-5 to TRBJ2-7, with TRBD1 matching over 9 bases. V lost 7 bases to trimming and J lost 1 base; unmatched junction nucleotides: 5. CDR1 is MNHEY, CDR2 SVGAGI, per germline. The CDR3 has 14 residues.

V gene TRBV5-1 combines with J gene TRBJ2-7; D possibly corresponds to TRBD2 (5 bases). This CDR3 is 14 amino acids long. Germline CDR1 is SGHRS and CDR2 is YFSETQ. The V end was cut by 0 bases, the J end by 7 bases, with 14 bases between. The CDR3 bases are TGCGCCAGCAGCTTGGAGGAGCGGTTATTGGAGCAGTACTTC. This encodes CASSLEERLLEQYF.